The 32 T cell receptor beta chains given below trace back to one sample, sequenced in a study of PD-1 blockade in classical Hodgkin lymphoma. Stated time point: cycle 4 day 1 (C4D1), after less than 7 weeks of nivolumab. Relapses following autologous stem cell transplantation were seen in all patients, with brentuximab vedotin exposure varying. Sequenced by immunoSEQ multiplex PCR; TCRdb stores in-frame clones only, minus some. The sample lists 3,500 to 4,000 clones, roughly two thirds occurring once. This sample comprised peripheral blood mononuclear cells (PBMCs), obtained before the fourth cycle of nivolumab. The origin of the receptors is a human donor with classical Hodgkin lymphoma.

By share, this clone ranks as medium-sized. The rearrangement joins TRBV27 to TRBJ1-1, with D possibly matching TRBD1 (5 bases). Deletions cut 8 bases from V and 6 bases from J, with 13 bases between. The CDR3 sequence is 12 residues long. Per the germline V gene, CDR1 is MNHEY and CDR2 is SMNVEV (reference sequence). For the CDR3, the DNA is TGTGCCAGCGGCCTCCCGGGGGCTGAAGCTTTCTTT. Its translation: CASGLPGAEAFF.

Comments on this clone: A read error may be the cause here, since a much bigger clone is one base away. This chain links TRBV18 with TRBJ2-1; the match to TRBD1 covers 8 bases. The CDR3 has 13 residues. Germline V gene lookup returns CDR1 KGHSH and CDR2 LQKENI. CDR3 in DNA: TGTGCCAGCTTACCAATGACAGGGGAAGGGCAGTTCTTC. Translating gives CASLPMTGEGQFF.

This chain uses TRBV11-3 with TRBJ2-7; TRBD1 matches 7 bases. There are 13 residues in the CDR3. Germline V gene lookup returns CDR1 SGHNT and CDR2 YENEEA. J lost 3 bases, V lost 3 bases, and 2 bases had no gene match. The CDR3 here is CASSLGQIYEQYF. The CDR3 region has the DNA TGTGCCAGCAGCTTGGGACAGATCTACGAGCAGTACTTC.

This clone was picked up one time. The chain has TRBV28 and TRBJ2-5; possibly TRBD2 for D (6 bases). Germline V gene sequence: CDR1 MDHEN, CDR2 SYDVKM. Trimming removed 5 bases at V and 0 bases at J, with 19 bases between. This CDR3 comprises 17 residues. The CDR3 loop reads CASSGGGGGGYQETQYF. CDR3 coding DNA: TGTGCCAGCAGTGGGGGAGGAGGCGGAGGGTACCAAGAGACCCAGTACTTC. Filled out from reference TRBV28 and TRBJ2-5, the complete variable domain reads DVKVTQSSRYLVKRTGEKVFLECVQDMDHENMFWYRQDPGLGLRLIYFSYDVKMKEKGDIPEGYSVSREKKERFSLILESASTNQTSMYLCASSGGGGGGYQETQYFGPGTRLLVL.

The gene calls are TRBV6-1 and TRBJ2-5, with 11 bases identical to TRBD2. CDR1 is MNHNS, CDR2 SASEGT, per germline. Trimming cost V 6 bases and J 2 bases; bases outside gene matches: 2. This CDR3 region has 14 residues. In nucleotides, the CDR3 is TGTGCCAGCAGGGCTAGCGGGGGGCAAGAGACCCAGTACTTC. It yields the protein CASRASGGQETQYF.

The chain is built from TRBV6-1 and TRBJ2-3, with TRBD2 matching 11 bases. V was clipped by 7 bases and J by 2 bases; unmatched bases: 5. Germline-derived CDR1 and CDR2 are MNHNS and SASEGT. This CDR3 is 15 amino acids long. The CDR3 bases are TGTGCCAGCAATATAGCGGGGGGGGTCACAGATACGCAGTATTTT. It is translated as CASNIAGGVTDTQYF.

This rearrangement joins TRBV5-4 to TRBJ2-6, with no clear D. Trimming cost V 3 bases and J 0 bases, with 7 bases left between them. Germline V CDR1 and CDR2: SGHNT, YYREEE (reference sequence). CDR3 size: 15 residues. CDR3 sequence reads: CASSSDNSGANVLTF. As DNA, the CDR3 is TGTGCCAGCAGCTCTGACAACTCTGGGGCCAACGTCCTGACTTTC.

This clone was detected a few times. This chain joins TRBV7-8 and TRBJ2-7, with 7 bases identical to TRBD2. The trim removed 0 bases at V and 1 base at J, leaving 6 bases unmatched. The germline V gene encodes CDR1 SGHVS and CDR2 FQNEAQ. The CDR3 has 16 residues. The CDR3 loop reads CASSLAPSGFSYEQYF. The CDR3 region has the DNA TGTGCCAGCAGCTTAGCGCCTAGCGGTTTTTCCTACGAGCAGTACTTC.

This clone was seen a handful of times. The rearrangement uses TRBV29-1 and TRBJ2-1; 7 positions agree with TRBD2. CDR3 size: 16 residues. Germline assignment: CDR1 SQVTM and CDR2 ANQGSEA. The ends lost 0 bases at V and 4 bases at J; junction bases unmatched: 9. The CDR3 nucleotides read TGCAGCGTTGAAGATCTCCTGGCTAGCGGTTACAATGAGCAGTTCTTC. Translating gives CSVEDLLASGYNEQFF.

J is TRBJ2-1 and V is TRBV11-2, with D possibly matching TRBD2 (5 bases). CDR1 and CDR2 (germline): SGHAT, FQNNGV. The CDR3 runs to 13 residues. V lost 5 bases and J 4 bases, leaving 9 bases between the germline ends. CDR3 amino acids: CASSLSGYNEQFF. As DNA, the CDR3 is TGTGCCAGCAGCCTCAGCGGTTACAATGAGCAGTTCTTC.

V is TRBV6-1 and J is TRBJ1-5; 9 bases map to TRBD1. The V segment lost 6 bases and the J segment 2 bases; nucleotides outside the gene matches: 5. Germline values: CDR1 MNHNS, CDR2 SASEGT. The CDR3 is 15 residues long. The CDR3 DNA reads TGTGCCAGCAGCCACAGGGGGCTTGGCAATCAGCCCCAGCATTTT. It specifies CASSHRGLGNQPQHF.

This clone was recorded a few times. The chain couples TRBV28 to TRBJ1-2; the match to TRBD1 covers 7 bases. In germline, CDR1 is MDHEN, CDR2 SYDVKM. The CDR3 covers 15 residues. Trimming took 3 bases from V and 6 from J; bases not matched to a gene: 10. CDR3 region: CASSFFGAGGDGYTF. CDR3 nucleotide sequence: TGTGCCAGCAGTTTTTTCGGGGCAGGGGGGGATGGCTACACCTTC.

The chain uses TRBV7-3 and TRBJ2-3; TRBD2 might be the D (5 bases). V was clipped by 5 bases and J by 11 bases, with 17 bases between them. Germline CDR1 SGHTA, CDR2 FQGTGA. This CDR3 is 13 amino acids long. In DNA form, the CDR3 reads TGTGCCAGCAGCCCCGATTCTAGCATAGGGCAGTATTTT. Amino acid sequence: CASSPDSSIGQYF.

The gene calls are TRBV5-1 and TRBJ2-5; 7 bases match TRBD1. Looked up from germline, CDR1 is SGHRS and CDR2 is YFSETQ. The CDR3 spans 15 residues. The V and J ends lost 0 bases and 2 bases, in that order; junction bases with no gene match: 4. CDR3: CASSLGEGQQETQYF. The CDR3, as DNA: TGCGCCAGCAGCTTGGGAGAGGGACAGCAAGAGACCCAGTACTTC.

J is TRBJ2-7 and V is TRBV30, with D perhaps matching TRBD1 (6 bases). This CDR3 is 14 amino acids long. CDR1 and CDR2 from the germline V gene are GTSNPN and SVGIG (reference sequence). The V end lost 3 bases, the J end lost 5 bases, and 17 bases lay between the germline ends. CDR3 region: CAWRGDIPWNEQYF. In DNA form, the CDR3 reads TGTGCCTGGAGGGGGGACATCCCATGGAACGAGCAGTACTTC.

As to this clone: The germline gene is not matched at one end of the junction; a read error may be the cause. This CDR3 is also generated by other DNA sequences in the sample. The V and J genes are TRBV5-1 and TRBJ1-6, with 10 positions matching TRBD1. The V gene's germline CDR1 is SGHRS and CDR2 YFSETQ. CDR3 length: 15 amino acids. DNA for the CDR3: TGCGCCAGCAGCAAGGGACAGGGGAATAACTCACCCCTCCACTTT. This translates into CASSKGQGNNSPLHF.

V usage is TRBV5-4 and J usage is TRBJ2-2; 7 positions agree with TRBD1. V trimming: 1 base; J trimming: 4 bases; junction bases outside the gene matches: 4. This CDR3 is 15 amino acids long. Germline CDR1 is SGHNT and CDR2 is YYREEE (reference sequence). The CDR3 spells CASSLTGALTGELFF. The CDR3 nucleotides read TGTGCCAGCAGCTTGACAGGGGCCCTCACCGGGGAGCTGTTTTTT.

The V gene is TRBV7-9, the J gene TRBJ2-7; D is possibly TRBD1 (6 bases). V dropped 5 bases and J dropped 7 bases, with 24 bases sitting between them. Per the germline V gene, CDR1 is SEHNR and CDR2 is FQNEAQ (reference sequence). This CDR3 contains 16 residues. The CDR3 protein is CASSHRVGKNTSEQYF. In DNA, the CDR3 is TGTGCCAGCAGCCACAGGGTGGGAAAGAATACGTCTGAGCAGTACTTC.

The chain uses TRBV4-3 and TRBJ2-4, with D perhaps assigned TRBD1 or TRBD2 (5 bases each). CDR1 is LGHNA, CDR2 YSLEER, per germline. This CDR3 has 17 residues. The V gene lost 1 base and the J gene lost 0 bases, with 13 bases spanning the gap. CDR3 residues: CASSQVYGARAKNIQYF. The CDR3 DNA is TGCGCCAGCAGCCAAGTTTACGGGGCGCGAGCCAAAAACATTCAGTACTTC.

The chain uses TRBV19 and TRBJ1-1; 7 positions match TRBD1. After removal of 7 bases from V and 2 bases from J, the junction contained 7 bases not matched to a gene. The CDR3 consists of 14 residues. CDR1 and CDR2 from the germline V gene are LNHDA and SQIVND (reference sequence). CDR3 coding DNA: TGTGCCAGTAATGAGGGGGACAGAAACACTGAAGCTTTCTTT. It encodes CASNEGDRNTEAFF.

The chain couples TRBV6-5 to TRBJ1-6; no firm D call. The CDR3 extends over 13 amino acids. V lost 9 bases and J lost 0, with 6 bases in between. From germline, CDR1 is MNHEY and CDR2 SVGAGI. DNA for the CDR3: TGTGCCAGTCTGAGCTCCTATAATTCACCCCTCCACTTT. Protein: CASLSSYNSPLHF.

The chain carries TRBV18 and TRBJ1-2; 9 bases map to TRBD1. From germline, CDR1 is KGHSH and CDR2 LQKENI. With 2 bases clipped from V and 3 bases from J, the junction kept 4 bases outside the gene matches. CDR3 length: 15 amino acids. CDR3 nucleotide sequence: TGTGCCAGCTCACCAGAACAGGGGGCTTACTATGGCTACACCTTC. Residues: CASSPEQGAYYGYTF.

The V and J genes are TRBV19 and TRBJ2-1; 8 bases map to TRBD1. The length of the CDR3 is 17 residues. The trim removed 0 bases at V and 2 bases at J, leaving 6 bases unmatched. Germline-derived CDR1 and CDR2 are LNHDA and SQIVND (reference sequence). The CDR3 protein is CASSIDPRDRPYNEQFF. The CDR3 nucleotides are TGTGCCAGTAGTATAGACCCCCGGGACAGGCCCTACAATGAGCAGTTCTTC.

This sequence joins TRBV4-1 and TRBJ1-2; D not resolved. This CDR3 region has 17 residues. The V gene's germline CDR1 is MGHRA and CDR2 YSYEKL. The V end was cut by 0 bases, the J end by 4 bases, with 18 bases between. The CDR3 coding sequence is TGCGCCAGCAGCCAAGATCCTAAAGCCGGATGGAGCTATGGCTACACCTTC. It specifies CASSQDPKAGWSYGYTF.

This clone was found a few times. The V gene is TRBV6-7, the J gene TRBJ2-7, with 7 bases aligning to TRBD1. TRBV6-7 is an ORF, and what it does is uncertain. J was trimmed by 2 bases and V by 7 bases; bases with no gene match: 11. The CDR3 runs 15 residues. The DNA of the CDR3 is TGTGCCAGCACCTCCCCCGGGACAGCACCCTACGAGCAGTACTTC. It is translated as CASTSPGTAPYEQYF.

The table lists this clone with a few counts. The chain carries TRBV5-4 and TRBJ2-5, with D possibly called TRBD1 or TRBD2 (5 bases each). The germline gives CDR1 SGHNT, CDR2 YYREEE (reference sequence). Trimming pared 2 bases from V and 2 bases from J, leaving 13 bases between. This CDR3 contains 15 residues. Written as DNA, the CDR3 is TGTGCCAGCAGCTTAGAGGGGTCTAATCAAGAGACCCAGTACTTC. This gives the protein CASSLEGSNQETQYF.

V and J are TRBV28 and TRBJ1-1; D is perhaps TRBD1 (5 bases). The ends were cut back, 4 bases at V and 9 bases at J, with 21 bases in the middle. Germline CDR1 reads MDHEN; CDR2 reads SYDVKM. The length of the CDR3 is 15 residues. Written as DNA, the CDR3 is TGTGCCAGCAGTTCTGAGTCGTGGGGGGGGAGACAAGCTTTCTTT. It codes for CASSSESWGGRQAFF. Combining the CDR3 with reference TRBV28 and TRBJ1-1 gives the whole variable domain DVKVTQSSRYLVKRTGEKVFLECVQDMDHENMFWYRQDPGLGLRLIYFSYDVKMKEKGDIPEGYSVSREKKERFSLILESASTNQTSMYLCASSSESWGGRQAFFGQGTRLTVV.

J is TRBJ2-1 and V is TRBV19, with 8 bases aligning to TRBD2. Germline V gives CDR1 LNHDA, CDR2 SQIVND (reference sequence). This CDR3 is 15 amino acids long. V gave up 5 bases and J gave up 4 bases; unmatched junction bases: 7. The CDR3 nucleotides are TGTGCCAGTAGTGTAACTAGCGGAGGTTACAATGAGCAGTTCTTC. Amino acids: CASSVTSGGYNEQFF.

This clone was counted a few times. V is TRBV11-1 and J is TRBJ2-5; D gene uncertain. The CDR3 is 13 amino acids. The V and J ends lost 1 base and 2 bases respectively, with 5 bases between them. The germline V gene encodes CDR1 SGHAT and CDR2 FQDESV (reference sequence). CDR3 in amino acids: CASSLVFQETQYF. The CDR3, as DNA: TGTGCCAGCAGCTTAGTGTTTCAAGAGACCCAGTACTTC.

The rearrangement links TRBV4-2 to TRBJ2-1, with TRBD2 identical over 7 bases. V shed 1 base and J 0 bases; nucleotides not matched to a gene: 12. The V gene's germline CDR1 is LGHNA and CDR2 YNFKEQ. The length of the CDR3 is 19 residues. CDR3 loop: CASSQVSSGFPPSYNEQFF. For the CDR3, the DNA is TGTGCCAGCAGCCAAGTCTCTAGCGGTTTTCCTCCCTCCTACAATGAGCAGTTCTTC.

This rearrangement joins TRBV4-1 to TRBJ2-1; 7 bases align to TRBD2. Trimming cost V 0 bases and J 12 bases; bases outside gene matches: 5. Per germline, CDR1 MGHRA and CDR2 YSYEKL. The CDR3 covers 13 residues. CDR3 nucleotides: TGCGCCAGCAGCCAAGAAGCGGGACTCCGGCAGTTCTTC. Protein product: CASSQEAGLRQFF.

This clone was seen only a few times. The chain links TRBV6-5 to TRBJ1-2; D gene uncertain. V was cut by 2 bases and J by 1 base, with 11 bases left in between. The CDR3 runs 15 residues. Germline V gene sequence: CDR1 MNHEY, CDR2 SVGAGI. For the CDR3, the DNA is TGTGCCAGCAGTTACCAGTTGGGCAGTAACTATGGCTACACCTTC. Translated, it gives CASSYQLGSNYGYTF.